The 24 T cell receptor beta chains given below trace back to one sample, sequenced in a study of blood T cell repertoires in COVID-19 (dated by TCRdb to 2018 to 2020). Library generation was performed with the immunoSEQ multiplex PCR assay. TCRdb took this table from immuneACCESS and kept in-frame rearrangements with V and J called. Such tables lack part of the clones; where checked against another copy, unresolved V genes explain under half of the gap, and the rest is unexplained. This sample comprises some 150,000 clones, 70% to 90% of them detected only once. The ten largest make up 0.95% to 1.5% of the sample. Sample: peripheral blood. The receptors were gathered from a man between 60 and 75 years old who had recovered from COVID-19.

The V call is TRBV7-8, the J call TRBJ1-6; weak D call: TRBD1 (5 bases). Looked up from germline, CDR1 is SGHVS and CDR2 is FQNEAQ. This CDR3 region has 16 residues. The V gene lost 5 bases and the J gene lost 2 bases, with 13 bases spanning the gap. CDR3 protein: CASSPGTDAYNSPLHF. In nucleotides, the CDR3 is TGTGCCAGCAGCCCGGGGACTGACGCCTATAATTCACCCCTCCACTTT.

The chain carries TRBV5-1 and TRBJ2-3; TRBD1 matches at 10 bases. The germline gives CDR1 SGHRS, CDR2 YFSETQ. The trim removed 4 bases at V and 5 bases at J, leaving 13 bases unmatched. The CDR3 runs 17 residues. In nucleotides, the CDR3 is TGCGCCAGCAGCATAGACCTCCTCGGGACAGGGGTAGATACGCAGTATTTT. Residues: CASSIDLLGTGVDTQYF. The whole variable domain, filled in from reference TRBV5-1 and TRBJ2-3, reads KAGVTQTPRYLIKTRGQQVTLSCSPISGHRSVSWYQQTPGQGLQFLFEYFSETQRNKGNFPGRFSGRQFSNSRSEMNVSTLELGDSALYLCASSIDLLGTGVDTQYFGPGTRLTVL.

J is TRBJ1-2 and V is TRBV7-3; 9 bases align to TRBD1. The ends lost 5 bases at V and 7 bases at J; junction bases unmatched: 5. Germline CDR1 and CDR2: SGHTA and FQGTGA. The CDR3 loop spans 13 amino acids. The CDR3 reads CASSRSQGAGYTF. In DNA form, the CDR3 reads TGTGCCAGCAGCCGATCACAGGGGGCTGGCTACACCTTC.

The chain uses TRBV6-1 and TRBJ2-5; 9 bases agree with TRBD1. The V gene's germline CDR1 is MNHNS and CDR2 SASEGT. This CDR3 is built from 16 residues. Trimming removed 1 base from V and 5 bases from J; junction bases left unmatched: 8. CDR3: CASSEGGTGLMETQYF. The CDR3 nucleotides read TGTGCCAGCAGTGAAGGTGGGACAGGGCTAATGGAGACCCAGTACTTC.

J is TRBJ2-7 and V is TRBV7-2; D may be TRBD1 (6 bases). This CDR3 contains 15 residues. V lost 1 base and J lost 5, with 15 bases in between. The germline gives CDR1 SGHTA, CDR2 FQGNSA. The chain's CDR3 is CASSLVAGVVDEQYF. The CDR3 coding sequence is TGTGCCAGCAGCTTAGTCGCAGGGGTTGTGGACGAGCAGTACTTC.

The chain recombines TRBV19 with TRBJ1-4, with D unresolved. The CDR3 consists of 14 residues. Germline V gives CDR1 LNHDA, CDR2 SQIVND (reference sequence). V lost 3 bases to trimming and J lost 8 bases, with 13 bases between them. In nucleotides, the CDR3 is TGTGCCAGTAGTATCCCTTGGGCCCCCGAAAAACTGTTTTTT. Its translation is CASSIPWAPEKLFF.

CDR3 in amino acids: CASSIGAGYGYTF. CDR3 DNA sequence: TGTGCCAGTAGTATAGGGGCAGGGTACGGCTACACCTTC. The chain uses TRBV19 and TRBJ1-2; perhaps TRBD1 as D (5 bases). Trimming removed 1 base from V and 8 bases from J, with 11 bases in between. Germline V lookup: CDR1 LNHDA, CDR2 SQIVND (reference sequence). This CDR3 contains 13 residues.

The chain couples TRBV5-4 to TRBJ2-1, with 8 bases fitting TRBD2. This CDR3 is 16 amino acids long. V gave up 0 bases and J gave up 4 bases; unmatched junction bases: 6. CDR1 and CDR2 from the germline V gene are SGHNT and YYREEE (reference sequence). In nucleotides, the CDR3 is TGTGCCAGCAGCTTGGGTGTTAGCGGGATTTACAATGAGCAGTTCTTC. It codes for CASSLGVSGIYNEQFF. Supplemented by reference TRBV5-4 and TRBJ2-1, the full variable domain reads ETGVTQSPTHLIKTRGQQVTLRCSSQSGHNTVSWYQQALGQGPQFIFQYYREEENGRGNFPPRFSGLQFPNYSSELNVNALELDDSALYLCASSLGVSGIYNEQFFGPGTRLTVL.

This clone was seen only once. The chain couples TRBV28 to TRBJ1-2, with a possible D match to TRBD1 (6 bases). V lost 4 bases and J lost 1, with 16 bases in between. Germline-derived CDR1 and CDR2 are MDHEN and SYDVKM. This CDR3 has 16 amino acids. This CDR3 reads CASSSLRTADNYGYTF. The CDR3 DNA reads as TGTGCCAGCAGTTCACTCAGGACAGCCGATAACTATGGCTACACCTTC.

As for this clone: Other DNA variants within this sample encode the same CDR3. This chain connects TRBV7-8 to TRBJ2-7; 7 nucleotides align to TRBD1. The germline V gene has CDR1 SGHVS and CDR2 FQNEAQ. The V segment lost 3 bases and the J segment 0 bases; nucleotides outside the gene matches: 2. The CDR3 runs to 14 residues. In nucleotides, the CDR3 is TGTGCCAGCAGCTTCCGACAGGGCTCCTACGAGCAGTACTTC. Encoded protein: CASSFRQGSYEQYF.

The gene calls are TRBV7-9 and TRBJ2-7, with 8 bases identical to TRBD1. The V segment lost 7 bases and the J segment 1 base; nucleotides outside the gene matches: 9. The CDR3 sequence is 15 residues long. Germline-derived CDR1 and CDR2 are SEHNR and FQNEAQ (reference sequence). Written as DNA, the CDR3 is TGTGCCAGCACCGAACAGGGGGGTGGTTCCTACGAGCAGTACTTC. It codes for CASTEQGGGSYEQYF. The variable domain in full, completed from reference TRBV7-9 and TRBJ2-7, reads DTGVSQNPRHKITKRGQNVTFRCDPISEHNRLYWYRQTLGQGPEFLTYFQNEAQLEKSRLLSDRFSAERPKGSFSTLEIQRTEQGDSAMYLCASTEQGGGSYEQYFGPGTRLTVT.

The chain uses TRBV5-1 and TRBJ1-5; TRBD1 aligns across 7 bases. After removal of 0 bases from V and 7 bases from J, the junction contained 7 bases not matched to a gene. Germline CDR1 is SGHRS and CDR2 is YFSETQ. CDR3 size: 15 residues. This chain's CDR3 is CASSLDGQVGQPQHF. Here the CDR3 DNA reads TGCGCCAGCAGCTTGGACGGACAGGTTGGGCAGCCCCAGCATTTT.

The rearrangement links TRBV6-6 to TRBJ1-2, with TRBD1 as a possible D gene (6 bases). The germline V and J ends were trimmed by 4 bases and 4 bases, with 13 bases remaining between them. The CDR3 has 14 residues. CDR1 and CDR2 from the germline V gene are MNHNY and SVGAGI (reference sequence). The CDR3 coding sequence is TGTGCCAGCAGTTCCCCTGACAGGCTCTATGGCTACACCTTC. This encodes CASSSPDRLYGYTF.

The gene calls are TRBV10-3 and TRBJ2-3, with TRBD2 matching over 8 bases. Germline lookup yields CDR1 ENHRY and CDR2 SYGVKD. The ends lost 4 bases at V and 6 bases at J; junction bases unmatched: 9. The CDR3 is made up of 15 amino acids. CDR3 residues: CAISVTGGAGDTQYF. The CDR3 coding sequence is TGTGCCATCAGTGTCACCGGGGGGGCAGGGGATACGCAGTATTTT.

This clone was seen only a few times. This chain joins TRBV5-1 and TRBJ1-5; TRBD1 matches at 7 bases. Germline loops: CDR1 SGHRS, CDR2 YFSETQ. The CDR3 contains 14 residues. With V trimmed by 4 bases and J by 5 bases, 6 bases remained unmatched. The CDR3 region is CASSLGDSYQPQHF. CDR3 sequence (DNA): TGCGCCAGCAGCCTGGGGGACAGCTATCAGCCCCAGCATTTT.

This chain uses TRBV19 with TRBJ1-6; D gene unclear. Germline V gene sequence: CDR1 LNHDA, CDR2 SQIVND (reference sequence). Trimming cost V 3 bases and J 6 bases, with 12 bases left between them. The CDR3 extends over 15 amino acids. The CDR3 spells CASSMREWGNSPLHF. For the CDR3, the DNA is TGTGCCAGTAGTATGCGGGAGTGGGGTAATTCACCCCTCCACTTT.

This clone has ten or more counts. The rearrangement uses TRBV4-1 and TRBJ1-1; the D gene is possibly TRBD1 (5 bases). The germline V gene has CDR1 MGHRA and CDR2 YSYEKL. There are 16 residues in the CDR3. V lost 1 base to trimming and J lost 4 bases, with 16 bases between them. The CDR3 loop reads CASSQVSPGTGTEAFF. The DNA of the CDR3 is TGCGCCAGCAGCCAAGTCTCACCGGGGACTGGCACTGAAGCTTTCTTT.

This clone came up once. This rearrangement joins TRBV9 to TRBJ1-3, with 8 bases lining up with TRBD1. In germline, CDR1 is SGDLS, CDR2 YYNGEE. The CDR3 totals 17 residues. Trimming cost V 0 bases and J 4 bases; bases outside gene matches: 9. CDR3 sequence (DNA): TGTGCCAGCAGCGTAGTGGGGCAGGGGGCGCCCGGAAACACCATATATTTT. Translation gives CASSVVGQGAPGNTIYF.

In DNA, the CDR3 is TGTGCCAGCTCACCCCAAACAGGGACTGGGGCCAACGTCCTGACTTTC. Its protein is CASSPQTGTGANVLTF. The chain links TRBV18 to TRBJ2-6; TRBD1 is a possible D gene (6 bases). V was shortened by 3 bases and J by 2 bases, with 11 bases between the two germline ends. The CDR3 runs to 16 residues. CDR1 is KGHSH, CDR2 LQKENI, per germline.

With regard to this clone: At the DNA level, this CDR3 is encoded by other sequences in the same sample as well. The chain carries TRBV7-3 and TRBJ1-6, with D tentatively TRBD1 (5 bases). Germline CDR1 SGHTA, CDR2 FQGTGA. The CDR3 extends over 15 amino acids. V lost 0 bases and J 7 bases, leaving 10 bases between the germline ends. Here the CDR3 reads CASSLTGQGNSPLHF. The CDR3 DNA follows: TGTGCCAGCAGCTTAACGGGCCAGGGCAATTCACCCCTCCACTTT.

This clone has just one count. The CDR3 DNA is TGTGCCAGCAGCTCCCCTCGGAGAGATACGCAGTATTTT. Its translation is CASSSPRRDTQYF. The chain has TRBV7-2 and TRBJ2-3; D unresolved. Deletions cut 4 bases from V and 5 bases from J, with 10 bases between. Germline values: CDR1 SGHTA, CDR2 FQGNSA. The CDR3 has 13 amino acids.

The rearrangement links TRBV5-4 to TRBJ1-1, with D unclear. The V and J ends lost 4 bases and 4 bases respectively, with 14 bases between them. The CDR3 loop spans 14 amino acids. Germline loops: CDR1 SGHNT, CDR2 YYREEE (reference sequence). CDR3 region: CASSPLRESTEAFF. The CDR3 DNA reads as TGTGCCAGCAGCCCCTTAAGAGAGTCCACTGAAGCTTTCTTT. Complete variable domain (other parts from reference TRBV5-4 and TRBJ1-1): ETGVTQSPTHLIKTRGQQVTLRCSSQSGHNTVSWYQQALGQGPQFIFQYYREEENGRGNFPPRFSGLQFPNYSSELNVNALELDDSALYLCASSPLRESTEAFFGQGTRLTVV.

The V and J genes are TRBV19 and TRBJ1-2; weak D call: TRBD1 (5 bases). The CDR3 has 13 amino acids. V was shortened by 3 bases and J by 6 bases, with 11 bases between the two germline ends. CDR1 LNHDA and CDR2 SQIVND come from the germline V gene (reference sequence). CDR3 protein: CASSIGGKDGYTF. CDR3 sequence (DNA): TGTGCCAGTAGTATCGGGGGAAAGGATGGCTACACCTTC.

This chain links TRBV27 with TRBJ1-2; 9 bases agree with TRBD1. CDR1 is MNHEY, CDR2 SMNVEV, per germline (reference sequence). V trimming: 3 bases; J trimming: 7 bases; junction bases outside the gene matches: 3. The CDR3 loop spans 13 amino acids. CDR3 sequence reads: CASSLGQGGGYTF. The DNA for the CDR3 is TGTGCCAGCAGTTTGGGACAGGGTGGTGGCTACACCTTC.